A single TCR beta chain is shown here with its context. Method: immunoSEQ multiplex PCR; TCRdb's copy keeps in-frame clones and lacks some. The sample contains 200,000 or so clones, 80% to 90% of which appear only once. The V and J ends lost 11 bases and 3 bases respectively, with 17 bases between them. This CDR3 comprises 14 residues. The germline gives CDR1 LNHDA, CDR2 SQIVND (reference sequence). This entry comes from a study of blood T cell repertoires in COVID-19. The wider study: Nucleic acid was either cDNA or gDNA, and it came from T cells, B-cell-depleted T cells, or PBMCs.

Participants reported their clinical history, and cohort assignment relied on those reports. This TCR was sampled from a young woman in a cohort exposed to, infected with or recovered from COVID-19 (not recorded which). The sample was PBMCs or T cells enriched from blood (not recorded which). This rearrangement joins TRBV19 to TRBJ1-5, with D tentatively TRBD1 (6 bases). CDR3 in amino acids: CAGGAGRINQPQHF. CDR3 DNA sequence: TGTGCCGGGGGGGCAGGGCGGATCAATCAGCCCCAGCATTTT.